A selection of T cell receptor beta chains follows, all from one sample in a study of Ad26.COV2.S vaccination and SARS-CoV-2 variants. Here immunoSEQ multiplex PCR was the method, and the copy in TCRdb shows in-frame clones only, minus some. The sample has about 410,000 clones; approximately 86% are singletons. Source: peripheral blood, taken in a trial of Ad26.COV2.S vaccine versus placebo. The source of these receptors is a person between 18 and 59 years old who received the Ad26.COV2.S COVID-19 vaccine or a placebo. The CDR3 runs from the conserved cysteine through the conserved F or W. The D gene is left open where the match is weak. Size is stated for part of the rows, as once, few or many counts, or as a class when the clone is expanded.

D gene	V gene	J gene	clone size	CDR3 protein	CDR3 DNA
-	TRBV4-1	TRBJ1-3	-	CASSQGRGTSSGNTIYF	TGCGCCAGCAGCCAAGGTCGCGGCACGAGCTCTGGAAACACCATATATTTT
-	TRBV7-2	TRBJ2-5	once	CASSLGVSETQYF	TGTGCCAGCAGCTTGGGGGTGTCGGAGACCCAGTACTTC
-	TRBV6-5	TRBJ1-4	-	CASSQDREKLFF	TGTGCCAGCAGCCAAGACCGGGAAAAACTGTTTTTT
-	TRBV18	TRBJ2-7	-	CASSLPEYEQYF	TGTGCCAGCTCACTGCCAGAGTACGAGCAGTACTTC
TRBD2	TRBV6-1	TRBJ2-1	-	CASTSPPGGQFF	TGTGCCAGCACCTCCCCCCCGGGGGGACAGTTCTTC
TRBD1	TRBV7-8	TRBJ1-1	-	CASRPNRGPLNTEAFF	TGTGCCAGCAGACCTAACAGGGGCCCCCTGAACACTGAAGCTTTCTTT
-	TRBV7-6	TRBJ2-7	few	CASSFGNTYEQYF	TGTGCCAGCAGCTTCGGGAATACCTACGAGCAGTACTTC
-	TRBV7-2	TRBJ1-1	once	CASSPHEAFF	TGTGCCAGCAGCCCTCATGAAGCTTTCTTT
-	TRBV19	TRBJ2-2	-	CASTSSGELFF	TGTGCCAGTACGAGTTCCGGGGAGCTGTTTTTT
-	TRBV7-9	TRBJ1-2	-	CASSPTGRGQGYTF	TGTGCCAGCAGCCCGACCGGCCGGGGGCAGGGCTACACCTTC
-	TRBV6-6	TRBJ1-5	-	CASSYVRDSNQPQHF	TGTGCCAGCAGTTACGTCAGAGATAGCAATCAGCCCCAGCATTTT
TRBD1	TRBV7-2	TRBJ2-7	-	CASSLTTGALYEQYF	TGTGCCAGCAGCTTAACGACAGGGGCATTATACGAGCAGTACTTC
-	TRBV5-1	TRBJ2-5	once	CASSLVFRKETQYF	TGCGCCAGCAGCTTGGTTTTCAGAAAAGAGACCCAGTACTTC
TRBD2	TRBV5-4	TRBJ2-7	-	CASSWWGGDEQYF	TGTGCCAGCAGCTGGTGGGGGGGGGACGAGCAGTACTTC
TRBD1	TRBV18	TRBJ2-7	-	CASSPDRGSYEQYF	TGTGCCAGCTCACCCGACAGGGGGTCCTACGAGCAGTACTTC
-	TRBV12-3/TRBV12-4	TRBJ1-1	-	CASSLEAEAFF	TGTGCCAGCAGTCTGGAGGCTGAAGCTTTCTTT
-	TRBV7-9	TRBJ1-2	-	CASSLAWEGYGYTF	TGTGCCAGCAGCTTAGCATGGGAGGGCTATGGCTACACCTTC
-	TRBV5-1	TRBJ1-1	-	CASSHPRVSEAFF	TGCGCCAGCAGTCACCCTAGGGTTTCTGAAGCTTTCTTT
-	TRBV12-3/TRBV12-4	TRBJ1-5	-	CASSLQGDQPQHF	TGTGCCAGCAGCTTACAGGGCGACCAGCCCCAGCATTTT
-	TRBV6-6	TRBJ1-4	-	CASSYSQLNEKLFF	TGTGCCAGCAGTTACTCCCAGCTTAATGAAAAACTGTTTTTT
-	TRBV7-9	TRBJ1-1	-	CASSFPGENTEAFF	TGTGCCAGCAGCTTCCCCGGGGAGAACACTGAAGCTTTCTTT
-	TRBV9	TRBJ2-1	-	CASSVDPQGGENNEQFF	TGTGCCAGCAGCGTAGATCCCCAGGGGGGCGAAAACAATGAGCAGTTCTTC
-	TRBV7-9	TRBJ1-4	-	CAGTGGSYEKLFF	TGTGCCGGCACAGGAGGGTCCTATGAAAAACTGTTTTTT
-	TRBV7-8	TRBJ2-3	-	CASSSQGRFADTQYF	TGTGCCAGCAGCTCTCAGGGGAGATTTGCAGATACGCAGTATTTT
-	TRBV7-6	TRBJ2-1	-	CASSSHRVDEQFF	TGTGCCAGCAGCTCCCACAGGGTGGATGAGCAGTTCTTC
-	TRBV7-6	TRBJ1-2	few	CASSLGHNYGYTF	TGTGCCAGCAGCTTAGGACACAACTATGGCTACACCTTC
-	TRBV5-1	TRBJ1-1	-	CASSPSGNTEAFF	TGCGCCAGCAGCCCCTCAGGGAACACTGAAGCTTTCTTT
-	TRBV6-1	TRBJ1-6	-	CASSEGWTAGSPLHF	TGTGCCAGCAGTGAAGGGTGGACTGCGGGTTCACCCCTCCACTTT
TRBD1	TRBV7-9	TRBJ1-2	-	CASSLQGAVYGYTF	TGTGCCAGCAGCCTCCAGGGGGCAGTCTATGGCTACACCTTC
-	TRBV18	TRBJ2-3	few	CASSPSQLSTDTQYF	TGTGCCAGCTCACCTAGTCAACTGAGCACAGATACGCAGTATTTT
-	TRBV4-1	TRBJ1-3	-	CASSQDSRASGNTIYF	TGCGCCAGCAGCCAAGATAGCCGGGCCTCCGGAAACACCATATATTTT
-	TRBV19	TRBJ1-5	-	CASSNPTGHSNQPQHF	TGTGCCAGTAGTAACCCGACAGGCCATAGCAATCAGCCCCAGCATTTT
-	TRBV7-9	TRBJ1-2	-	CASSLDTYGYTF	TGTGCCAGCAGCTTGGACACCTATGGCTACACCTTC
-	TRBV18	TRBJ1-2	-	CASSPPGRFNYGYTF	TGTGCCAGCTCACCACCGGGTAGATTTAACTATGGCTACACCTTC
TRBD2	TRBV7-8	TRBJ2-1	-	CASSLALAGSYEQFF	TGTGCCAGCAGCTTAGCACTAGCGGGGTCTTATGAGCAGTTCTTC
-	TRBV2	TRBJ1-2	-	CASKGIYYGYTF	TGTGCCAGCAAGGGAATCTATTATGGCTACACCTTC
-	TRBV6-1	TRBJ1-4	-	CASSERGTKKGEKLFF	TGTGCCAGCAGTGAGCGGGGGACAAAAAAGGGGGAAAAACTGTTTTTT
TRBD1	TRBV4-1	TRBJ2-1	-	CASSLAETGDEQFF	TGCGCCAGCAGCCTCGCGGAGACAGGGGATGAGCAGTTCTTC
-	TRBV3-1/TRBV3-2	TRBJ1-6	-	CASSRTRTASPLHF	TGTGCCAGCAGCCGGACACGGACAGCTTCACCCCTCCACTTT
-	TRBV5-1	TRBJ1-1	-	CASSFQGMNTEAFF	TGCGCCAGCAGCTTTCAGGGCATGAACACTGAAGCTTTCTTT
-	TRBV18	TRBJ1-1	-	CASSPSGGSNTEAFF	TGTGCCAGCTCACCTTCGGGGGGCTCGAACACTGAAGCTTTCTTT
-	TRBV3-1/TRBV3-2	TRBJ1-2	-	CASSQDLAGFYGYTF	TGTGCCAGCAGCCAAGATCTAGCGGGATTCTATGGCTACACCTTC
-	TRBV7-9	TRBJ1-5	once	CASSLGTQGGNQPQHF	TGTGCCAGCAGCTTAGGTACACAGGGAGGCAATCAGCCCCAGCATTTT
-	TRBV7-2	TRBJ2-3	-	CASYRGATDTQYF	TGTGCCAGCTATCGGGGGGCTACAGATACGCAGTATTTT
-	TRBV5-6	TRBJ1-4	-	CASSLLSQILGRKLFF	TGTGCCAGCAGCTTGTTATCCCAGATCCTGGGGCGAAAACTGTTTTTT
TRBD1	TRBV6-5	TRBJ2-7	-	CASQTGTGTYEQYF	TGTGCCAGCCAGACCGGGACAGGGACCTACGAGCAGTACTTC
-	TRBV19	TRBJ1-3	-	CASSIDPPGRSSGNTIYF	TGTGCCAGTAGTATAGATCCCCCCGGACGCAGCTCTGGAAACACCATATATTTT
-	TRBV18	TRBJ2-7	-	CASSPLSGPSYEQYF	-
TRBD1	TRBV11-2	TRBJ2-3	-	CASSPRDRTDTQYF	TGTGCCAGCAGCCCCCGGGACAGGACCGATACGCAGTATTTT
TRBD1	TRBV10-1	TRBJ2-3	-	CASGDRGTDTQYF	TGCGCCAGCGGGGACAGGGGCACAGATACGCAGTATTTT
-	TRBV7-8	TRBJ2-7	-	CASSLDRYHEQYF	TGTGCCAGCAGCTTAGACAGGTACCACGAGCAGTACTTC
-	TRBV4-2	TRBJ2-5	-	CASSQDRETQYF	TGTGCCAGCAGCCAAGACCGAGAGACCCAGTACTTC
-	TRBV19	TRBJ1-2	-	CASSKLGRGDNYGYTF	TGTGCCAGTAGTAAGCTTGGACGGGGTGATAACTATGGCTACACCTTC
TRBD1	TRBV29-1	TRBJ1-4	-	CSAGGDRGRTPSEKLFF	TGCAGCGCCGGCGGGGACAGGGGGCGGACCCCCAGCGAAAAACTGTTTTTT
TRBD1	TRBV11-2	TRBJ1-1	few	CASRLLPGQRETEAFF	TGTGCCAGCAGACTCTTACCGGGACAGCGGGAGACTGAAGCTTTCTTT
-	TRBV14	TRBJ2-3	-	CASSQDLWTPSTDTQYF	TGTGCCAGCAGCCAAGATCTGTGGACCCCTAGCACAGATACGCAGTATTTT
TRBD2	TRBV25-1	TRBJ2-1	-	CASRGLAGTVYNEQFF	TGTGCCAGCAGGGGACTAGCGGGAACTGTCTACAATGAGCAGTTCTTC
-	TRBV30	TRBJ2-5	-	CAWSGASLQETQYF	TGTGCCTGGAGTGGGGCGAGTCTCCAAGAGACCCAGTACTTC
-	TRBV6-2/TRBV6-3	TRBJ2-7	-	CASSYGHYEQYF	TGTGCCAGCAGTTACGGACATTACGAGCAGTACTTC
-	TRBV4-2	TRBJ2-7	-	CASSQARTVVLTYEQYF	TGTGCCAGCAGCCAAGCCCGGACAGTCGTTTTGACCTACGAGCAGTACTTC